These T cell receptor beta chains were read from a single sample in a study of blood T cell repertoires in COVID-19. Measured with immunoSEQ multiplex PCR; TCRdb has only the in-frame clones, and not every one. The profile shows more than 45,000 clones, 70% to 85% of them singletons. The sequenced material came from peripheral blood. The receptor set was obtained from a human donor in a cohort sampled during active COVID-19. Each CDR3 is given with its conserved first and last residue. The D gene is left open where the match is weak. A row's size may be missing; if present it is once, few, many or a size class.

v_call: TRBV23-1
d_call: TRBD1
clone_size: .
j_call: TRBJ2-7
cdr3_aa: CASSQLFPPGGTYEQYF
cdr3_nt: TGCGCCAGCAGTCAACTATTTCCTCCAGGGGGAACCTACGAGCAGTACTTC

v_call: TRBV5-5
d_call: TRBD2
clone_size: .
j_call: TRBJ2-5
cdr3_aa: CASSLSGTSFETQYF
cdr3_nt: TGTGCCAGCAGCTTGTCTGGGACTAGCTTTGAGACCCAGTACTTC

v_call: TRBV7-9
d_call: TRBD2
clone_size: .
j_call: TRBJ2-1
cdr3_aa: CASSLGSGRVYTEQFF
cdr3_nt: TGTGCCAGCAGCTTAGGTAGCGGGAGGGTTTACACTGAGCAGTTCTTC

v_call: TRBV5-1
d_call: .
clone_size: .
j_call: TRBJ1-4
cdr3_aa: CASSFSEPPEKLFF
cdr3_nt: TGCGCCAGCAGCTTCTCTGAGCCGCCTGAAAAACTGTTTTTT

v_call: TRBV5-4
d_call: .
clone_size: once
j_call: TRBJ1-1
cdr3_aa: CASSRGTDTEAFF
cdr3_nt: TGTGCCAGCAGCCGCGGGACCGACACTGAAGCTTTCTTT

v_call: TRBV13
d_call: TRBD2
clone_size: .
j_call: TRBJ2-5
cdr3_aa: CASSLPREGPGETQYF
cdr3_nt: TGTGCCAGCAGCTTACCCCGGGAGGGCCCCGGGGAGACCCAGTACTTC

v_call: TRBV7-9
d_call: TRBD2
clone_size: .
j_call: TRBJ2-5
cdr3_aa: CASSFPGTSGGETQYF
cdr3_nt: TGTGCCAGCAGCTTCCCCGGGACTAGCGGGGGTGAGACCCAGTACTTC

v_call: TRBV6-1
d_call: .
clone_size: once
j_call: TRBJ1-5
cdr3_aa: CASSEVHRGSQPQHF
cdr3_nt: TGTGCCAGCAGTGAAGTTCATAGGGGAAGCCAGCCCCAGCATTTT

v_call: TRBV6-6
d_call: .
clone_size: few
j_call: TRBJ2-7
cdr3_aa: CASSYPGMREQYF
cdr3_nt: TGTGCCAGCAGTTACCCCGGGATGCGCGAGCAGTACTTC

v_call: TRBV7-9
d_call: .
clone_size: .
j_call: TRBJ1-1
cdr3_aa: CASSLASYTEAFF
cdr3_nt: TGTGCCAGCAGCTTAGCGAGCTACACTGAAGCTTTCTTT

v_call: TRBV27
d_call: .
clone_size: medium-sized
j_call: TRBJ2-7
cdr3_aa: CASSSPFGGRGLYEQYF
cdr3_nt: TGTGCCAGCAGTTCTCCCTTCGGGGGGCGGGGGCTCTACGAGCAGTACTTC

v_call: TRBV6-5
d_call: TRBD1
clone_size: .
j_call: TRBJ1-2
cdr3_aa: CASSYSVRTGENGYTF
cdr3_nt: TGTGCCAGCAGTTACTCGGTCCGGACAGGGGAAAATGGCTACACCTTC

v_call: TRBV18
d_call: .
clone_size: .
j_call: TRBJ1-1
cdr3_aa: CASSPQGQDTEAFF
cdr3_nt: TGTGCCAGCTCACCTCAGGGACAAGACACTGAAGCTTTCTTT

v_call: TRBV3-1/TRBV3-2
d_call: .
clone_size: .
j_call: TRBJ2-3
cdr3_aa: CASRARISIGAQYF
cdr3_nt: TGTGCCAGCAGGGCGAGGATCTCAATCGGGGCGCAGTATTTT

v_call: TRBV18
d_call: TRBD2
clone_size: once
j_call: TRBJ2-5
cdr3_aa: CASSSLAAETQYF
cdr3_nt: TGTGCCAGCTCCTCCCTAGCGGCGGAGACCCAGTACTTC

v_call: TRBV4-1
d_call: .
clone_size: .
j_call: TRBJ2-1
cdr3_aa: CASSQILSRTSDGEQFF
cdr3_nt: TGCGCCAGCAGCCAAATTTTAAGCCGAACCAGCGACGGTGAGCAGTTCTTC

v_call: TRBV29-1
d_call: .
clone_size: .
j_call: TRBJ2-4
cdr3_aa: CSVLTGKNIQYF
cdr3_nt: TGCAGCGTTCTAACAGGGAAGAACATTCAGTACTTC

v_call: TRBV7-2
d_call: .
clone_size: once
j_call: TRBJ1-3
cdr3_aa: CASSFIAARRTSGNTIYF
cdr3_nt: TGTGCCAGCAGCTTTATAGCAGCTCGTCGAACCTCTGGAAACACCATATATTTT

v_call: TRBV18
d_call: .
clone_size: once
j_call: TRBJ1-1
cdr3_aa: CASSGGQNTEAFF
cdr3_nt: TGTGCCAGCTCAGGGGGACAGAACACTGAAGCTTTCTTT

v_call: TRBV6-5
d_call: .
clone_size: few
j_call: TRBJ2-7
cdr3_aa: CASRRAGGGYEQYF
cdr3_nt: TGTGCCAGCAGGCGAGCCGGGGGAGGTTACGAGCAGTACTTC

v_call: TRBV6-5
d_call: .
clone_size: .
j_call: TRBJ2-7
cdr3_aa: CASSYSIGRIGSEQYF
cdr3_nt: TGTGCCAGCAGTTACTCGATAGGGAGAATAGGGAGCGAGCAGTACTTC

v_call: TRBV6-2/TRBV6-3
d_call: TRBD2
clone_size: .
j_call: TRBJ2-3
cdr3_aa: CASSPYLAGSTDTQYF
cdr3_nt: TGTGCCAGCAGTCCCTATTTAGCGGGAAGCACAGATACGCAGTATTTT

v_call: TRBV28
d_call: TRBD1
clone_size: .
j_call: TRBJ2-7
cdr3_aa: CATDRGGVEQYF
cdr3_nt: TGTGCCACGGACAGGGGAGGGGTGGAGCAGTACTTC

v_call: TRBV24-1
d_call: TRBD1
clone_size: .
j_call: TRBJ1-1
cdr3_aa: CATSRGGAGTEAFF
cdr3_nt: TGTGCCACCAGTAGAGGGGGCGCAGGCACTGAAGCTTTCTTT

v_call: TRBV20-1
d_call: .
clone_size: many
j_call: TRBJ2-7
cdr3_aa: CSAGGFYEQYF
cdr3_nt: TGCAGTGCTGGGGGCTTCTACGAGCAGTACTTC

v_call: TRBV4-1
d_call: TRBD1
clone_size: few
j_call: TRBJ1-5
cdr3_aa: CASSQDPGQGYNQPQHF
cdr3_nt: TGCGCCAGCAGCCAAGATCCCGGACAGGGATACAATCAGCCCCAGCATTTT

v_call: TRBV4-1
d_call: .
clone_size: .
j_call: TRBJ2-2
cdr3_aa: CASSQGARAGTGELFF
cdr3_nt: TGCGCCAGCAGCCAAGGAGCTAGGGCGGGTACCGGGGAGCTGTTTTTT

v_call: TRBV28
d_call: TRBD1
clone_size: .
j_call: TRBJ2-6
cdr3_aa: CAIQTGGAGANVLTF
cdr3_nt: TGTGCCATCCAGACAGGGGGCGCTGGGGCCAACGTCCTGACTTTC

v_call: TRBV6-5
d_call: TRBD2
clone_size: .
j_call: TRBJ2-7
cdr3_aa: CASSVLADTYEQYF
cdr3_nt: TGTGCCAGCAGCGTCCTAGCGGACACCTACGAGCAGTACTTC

v_call: TRBV2
d_call: .
clone_size: .
j_call: TRBJ1-1
cdr3_aa: CASSYQNTEAFF
cdr3_nt: TGTGCCAGCAGCTACCAGAACACTGAAGCTTTCTTT

v_call: TRBV2
d_call: .
clone_size: .
j_call: TRBJ2-5
cdr3_aa: CASSSGETQYF
cdr3_nt: TGTGCCAGCTCTTCGGGAGAGACCCAGTACTTC

v_call: TRBV7-9
d_call: TRBD2
clone_size: .
j_call: TRBJ2-7
cdr3_aa: CASSPASGTSGGTSYEQYF
cdr3_nt: TGTGCCAGCAGCCCCGCATCCGGGACTAGCGGGGGAACCTCCTACGAGCAGTACTTC

v_call: TRBV19
d_call: TRBD1
clone_size: once
j_call: TRBJ1-2
cdr3_aa: CASSIRLRGPSGYGYTF
cdr3_nt: TGTGCCAGTAGTATTCGATTGAGGGGGCCCTCGGGGTATGGCTACACCTTC

v_call: TRBV6-6
d_call: TRBD2
clone_size: .
j_call: TRBJ2-5
cdr3_aa: CASSQGGRGETQYF
cdr3_nt: TGTGCCAGCAGCCAGGGAGGGCGAGGGGAGACCCAGTACTTC

v_call: TRBV27
d_call: TRBD1
clone_size: .
j_call: TRBJ1-2
cdr3_aa: CASSDRVSYTF
cdr3_nt: TGTGCCAGCAGCGACAGGGTTTCCTACACCTTC

v_call: TRBV27
d_call: .
clone_size: .
j_call: TRBJ2-2
cdr3_aa: CASSRAGSNTGELFF
cdr3_nt: TGTGCCAGCAGTCGAGCAGGGTCGAACACCGGGGAGCTGTTTTTT

v_call: TRBV30
d_call: TRBD2
clone_size: few
j_call: TRBJ2-2
cdr3_aa: CAWSRGGTNTGELFF
cdr3_nt: TGTGCCTGGAGTCGCGGGGGGACGAACACCGGGGAGCTGTTTTTT

v_call: TRBV19
d_call: .
clone_size: once
j_call: TRBJ2-2
cdr3_aa: CASRTGIGAGELFF
cdr3_nt: TGTGCCAGCAGAACAGGGATCGGAGCCGGGGAGCTGTTTTTT

v_call: TRBV7-2
d_call: .
clone_size: .
j_call: TRBJ2-1
cdr3_aa: CASSLVAGRVQFF
cdr3_nt: TGTGCCAGCAGCTTAGTGGCAGGGCGTGTGCAGTTCTTC

v_call: TRBV11-2
d_call: .
clone_size: few
j_call: TRBJ2-7
cdr3_aa: CASSLTGELVWQYF
cdr3_nt: TGTGCCAGCAGCCTCACTGGGGAGCTCGTGTGGCAGTACTTC

v_call: TRBV3-1/TRBV3-2
d_call: TRBD1
clone_size: few
j_call: TRBJ1-6
cdr3_aa: CASSATGGPNSPLHF
cdr3_nt: TGTGCCAGCAGCGCCACAGGGGGACCCAATTCACCCCTCCACTTT

v_call: TRBV24-1
d_call: TRBD1
clone_size: .
j_call: TRBJ2-1
cdr3_aa: CATSDLSPSLLGQGGDEQFF
cdr3_nt: TGTGCCACCAGTGATTTAAGTCCTAGCCTGCTGGGACAGGGGGGGGATGAGCAGTTCTTC

v_call: TRBV6-6
d_call: .
clone_size: .
j_call: TRBJ1-4
cdr3_aa: CASSYGAGGNEKLFF
cdr3_nt: TGTGCCAGCAGTTACGGCGCCGGAGGGAATGAAAAACTGTTTTTT

v_call: TRBV19
d_call: TRBD1
clone_size: .
j_call: TRBJ2-2
cdr3_aa: CASSPRGDRGAGELFF
cdr3_nt: TGTGCCAGTAGTCCTCGCGGGGACAGGGGAGCCGGGGAGCTGTTTTTT

v_call: TRBV6-5
d_call: .
clone_size: .
j_call: TRBJ1-1
cdr3_aa: CASRSARVLNTEAFF
cdr3_nt: TGTGCCAGCAGATCGGCGAGGGTTCTGAACACTGAAGCTTTCTTT

v_call: TRBV7-2
d_call: .
clone_size: .
j_call: TRBJ2-5
cdr3_aa: CASSEGTQETQYF
cdr3_nt: TGTGCCAGCAGCGAAGGGACACAAGAGACCCAGTACTTC

v_call: TRBV28
d_call: .
clone_size: .
j_call: TRBJ1-5
cdr3_aa: CASSSGEDQPQHF
cdr3_nt: TGTGCCAGCAGTTCGGGGGAGGACCAGCCCCAGCATTTT